The entry below describes one TCR beta chain. The antigen remains undetermined. The V segment lost 2 bases and the J segment 5 bases; nucleotides outside the gene matches: 6. This CDR3 is 14 amino acids long. CDR1 is SGHDT, CDR2 YYEEEE, per germline. Sequencing used immunoSEQ multiplex PCR; TCRdb keeps in-frame clones, though not all of them. The repertoire holds approximately 120,000 clones, with around 87% as singletons. The data belong to a study of T cell responses to AZD1222 COVID-19 vaccine. Study results and limitations: Of spike-specific TCRs, nearly half reportedly target regions left unmutated in variants. Sampling that yielded the repertoires occurred only after the peak T cell response. Of the AZD1222 recipients, only 5 or 6 were seropositive at baseline.

The chain combines TRBV5-6 with TRBJ2-5; 7 bases are shared with TRBD2. This clonotype was obtained from an adult in good health. The sequencing used peripheral blood, collected on day 0 of AZD1222 vaccination. In DNA, the CDR3 is TGTGCCAGCAGCTTTTCGGGAGGTGGCGAGACCCAGTACTTC. Protein product: CASSFSGGGETQYF.